This T cell receptor beta chain was identified in a study of Graves' ophthalmopathy and Graves' hyperthyroidism. Amplified TCR beta CDR3 regions were obtained using RNA transcripts as template. Amplification began with first-round RT-PCR using HTBI primers, then second-round multiplex PCR was performed. Using its own MiXCR run on the multiplex PCR reads, TCRdb lists one record per CDR3 protein. The data show about 740,000 distinct CDR3 sequences, approximately 40% seen once. Trimming cost V 6 bases and J 2 bases; bases outside gene matches: 13. Germline-derived CDR1 and CDR2 are SNHLY and FYNNEI. The CDR3 sequence is 17 residues long. Among the exclusions were patients with other autoimmune diseases, uncontrolled infections, pregnancy or lactation. Each diagnosis was determined on the basis of clinical symptoms, serum thyroxine, TRAb, thyroid ultrasound and orbital computed tomography. The authors used Ficoll-Paque density gradient centrifugation to separate PBMCs. The input was around 10 ml of fresh peripheral blood.

The chain has TRBV2 and TRBJ2-7; 10 bases map to TRBD2. The sequenced sample was peripheral blood. The sequence was collected from an adult man with Graves' ophthalmopathy. CDR3 sequence: CASSLKLAGAQTYEQYF. CDR3 nucleotide sequence: TGTGCCAGCAGCCTTAAGCTAGCGGGAGCGCAAACCTACGAGCAGTACTTC.